The 26 T cell receptor beta chains presented below share a single source sample, sequenced in a study of cytomegalovirus exposure and HLA in healthy donors. The PCR contained 60 Vbeta and 13 Jbeta primers. The repertoire was sequenced with immunoSEQ multiplex PCR; TCRdb's copy has only in-frame clones and lacks some. This table holds 250,000 or so clones, about nine tenths found once. What was sequenced was PBMCs. The source of these receptors is a girl under 10 years old in good health and CMV-seronegative.

The chain has TRBV10-3 and TRBJ2-3; D may be TRBD1 (6 bases). With 0 bases removed from V and 3 bases from J, the gap between germline ends came to 13 bases. This CDR3 has 16 amino acids. The germline gives CDR1 ENHRY, CDR2 SYGVKD. The CDR3 DNA sequence: TGTGCCATCAGTGAGTCGATGGGGGCGATGACAGATACGCAGTATTTT. This translates into CAISESMGAMTDTQYF.

The CDR3 DNA reads TGCAGCGTTGAAGGGGCGTCTAGCGGGGGCTCCTACAATGAGCAGTTCTTC. Its translation is CSVEGASSGGSYNEQFF. V is TRBV29-1 and J is TRBJ2-1; 10 nucleotides line up with TRBD2. This CDR3 has 17 residues. V trimming: 1 base; J trimming: 0 bases; junction bases outside the gene matches: 6. Germline V lookup: CDR1 SQVTM, CDR2 ANQGSEA.

This clone showed up just once. V gene TRBV13 combines with J gene TRBJ2-5; 9 bases are a match to TRBD2. The germline V gene has CDR1 PRHDT and CDR2 FYEKMQ (reference sequence). After removal of 2 bases from V and 5 bases from J, the junction contained 6 bases not matched to a gene. This CDR3 region has 15 residues. CDR3 amino acids: CASSLSGRLGETQYF. Written as DNA, the CDR3 is TGTGCCAGCAGCTTAAGCGGGAGGTTGGGCGAGACCCAGTACTTC.

The gene calls are TRBV29-1 and TRBJ2-5, with unresolved D. V shed 4 bases and J shed 3 bases, with 12 bases lying between them. The V gene's germline CDR1 is SQVTM and CDR2 ANQGSEA. The CDR3 contains 13 residues. The CDR3 sequence is CSVVRASEETQYF. CDR3 sequence (DNA): TGCAGCGTTGTCCGCGCCTCCGAAGAGACCCAGTACTTC. Together with reference TRBV29-1 and TRBJ2-5, the CDR3 gives the full variable domain: SAVISQKPSRDICQRGTSLTIQCQVDSQVTMMFWYRQQPGQSLTLIATANQGSEATYESGFVIDKFPISRPNLTFSTLTVSNMSPEDSSIYLCSVVRASEETQYFGPGTRLLVL.

The chain uses TRBV19 and TRBJ2-7; 8 nucleotides align to TRBD1. This CDR3 is 15 amino acids long. Germline V gene lookup returns CDR1 LNHDA and CDR2 SQIVND (reference sequence). V shed 9 bases, J shed 5 bases, and the junction held 15 bases outside the gene matches. The CDR3 nucleotides are TGTGCCAGCACATTTGGACAGGGAGGAATTCACGAGCAGTACTTC. Translating it yields CASTFGQGGIHEQYF.

The chain is built from TRBV5-4 and TRBJ2-5, with D possibly TRBD1 on 5 matching bases. Trimming removed 0 bases from V and 2 bases from J, with 11 bases in between. The CDR3 loop spans 15 amino acids. CDR1 SGHNT and CDR2 YYREEE come from the germline V gene (reference sequence). This CDR3 reads CASSLGWGPQETQYF. The CDR3 nucleotides are TGTGCCAGCAGCTTGGGGTGGGGCCCACAAGAGACCCAGTACTTC.

The chain recombines TRBV2 with TRBJ2-2; possible D gene TRBD2, 6 bases. From germline, CDR1 is SNHLY and CDR2 FYNNEI. V was shortened by 2 bases and J by 2 bases, with 9 bases between the two germline ends. This CDR3 region has 15 residues. This CDR3 reads CASSEPGDNTGELFF. Here the CDR3 DNA reads TGTGCCAGCAGTGAACCGGGAGACAACACCGGGGAGCTGTTTTTT.

V usage is TRBV4-1 and J usage is TRBJ2-2, with TRBD2 matching 9 bases. From germline, CDR1 is MGHRA and CDR2 YSYEKL. The CDR3 has 18 amino acids. Trimming cost V 0 bases and J 4 bases; bases outside gene matches: 9. The CDR3: CASSQESLTSGGTGELFF. DNA of the CDR3: TGCGCCAGCAGCCAAGAGTCTTTGACTAGCGGAGGCACCGGGGAGCTGTTTTTT.

This clone appeared once. The chain links TRBV4-2 to TRBJ2-2; D is unresolved. This CDR3 has 11 amino acids. Germline CDR1 and CDR2: LGHNA and YNFKEQ. V was clipped by 8 bases and J by 8 bases, with 9 bases between them. CDR3 protein: CASRSGGELFF. The CDR3 DNA is TGTGCCAGCCGGTCGGGTGGGGAGCTGTTTTTT.

The chain carries TRBV5-1 and TRBJ1-4, with D uncertain. V was clipped by 1 base and J by 4 bases, with 11 bases between them. This CDR3 is built from 15 residues. Per the germline V gene, CDR1 is SGHRS and CDR2 is YFSETQ. The CDR3 region has the DNA TGCGCCAGCAGCTTGTACGGACTTGGTAATGAAAAACTGTTTTTT. Amino acid sequence: CASSLYGLGNEKLFF.

This clone showed up just once. The DNA of the CDR3 is TGTGCCACCAGCAGTACCATAGACAGGGATCCTAGAATTCAAGAGACCCAGTACTTC. It translates to CATSSTIDRDPRIQETQYF. The V gene is TRBV15, the J gene TRBJ2-5; 7 bases fit TRBD1. This CDR3 has 19 residues. J was trimmed by 2 bases and V by 3 bases; bases with no gene match: 18. Germline lookup yields CDR1 LNHNV and CDR2 YYDKDF (reference sequence).

This chain links TRBV19 with TRBJ1-6; 10 bases map to TRBD1. After removal of 9 bases from V and 4 bases from J, the junction contained 6 bases not matched to a gene. CDR3 length equals 15 residues. CDR1 and CDR2 (germline): LNHDA, SQIVND (reference sequence). CDR3 bases: TGTGCCAGCGGGACAGGGGAATTATATAATTCACCCCTCCACTTT. It specifies CASGTGELYNSPLHF.

The CDR3: CASSDSGSYNEQFF. The CDR3 bases are TGTGCCAGCAGTGACAGCGGGTCCTACAATGAGCAGTTCTTC. The chain couples TRBV27 to TRBJ2-1; a possible D gene is TRBD2 (6 bases). CDR3 length: 14 residues. The V gene lost 5 bases and the J gene lost 1 base, with 9 bases spanning the gap. Per the germline V gene, CDR1 is MNHEY and CDR2 is SMNVEV (reference sequence).

The chain uses TRBV29-1 and TRBJ2-1, with TRBD1 identical over 9 bases. The CDR3 has 13 amino acids. With 3 bases clipped from V and 8 bases from J, the junction kept 5 bases outside the gene matches. Germline values: CDR1 SQVTM, CDR2 ANQGSEA. The CDR3 DNA follows: TGCAGCGTTGAGGGGACAGGGACCTATGAGCAGTTCTTC. Translation gives CSVEGTGTYEQFF.

This chain joins TRBV4-1 and TRBJ1-2; D is perhaps TRBD1 (6 bases). CDR1 MGHRA and CDR2 YSYEKL come from the germline V gene. CDR3 length: 12 amino acids. Trimming left V 3 bases short and J 5 bases short, with 7 bases between. The CDR3 loop is CASSQDSYGYTF. The CDR3 bases are TGCGCCAGCAGCCAGGACAGTTATGGCTACACCTTC.

A single count supports this clone. The CDR3 here is CSAGGETQYF. CDR3 nucleotides: TGCAGTGCGGGGGGAGAGACCCAGTACTTC. This chain connects TRBV20-1 to TRBJ2-5; D possibly corresponds to TRBD2 (6 bases). Germline V gives CDR1 DFQATT, CDR2 SNEGSKA (reference sequence). Trimming removed 6 bases at V and 4 bases at J, with 6 bases between. The CDR3 loop spans 10 amino acids.

This clone has a single count. The gene calls are TRBV4-1 and TRBJ2-7; a possible D gene is TRBD1 (6 bases). There are 16 residues in the CDR3. Germline CDR1 is MGHRA and CDR2 is YSYEKL. V lost 1 base and J lost 0, with 13 bases in between. CDR3 loop: CASSQGPDRPSYEQYF. Here the CDR3 DNA reads TGCGCCAGCAGCCAAGGCCCCGACAGGCCCTCCTACGAGCAGTACTTC.

This chain joins TRBV7-9 and TRBJ2-4; 10 positions match TRBD2. V was clipped by 5 bases and J by 10 bases; unmatched bases: 11. The CDR3 contains 15 residues. CDR1 and CDR2 (germline): SEHNR, FQNEAQ (reference sequence). The CDR3 sequence: CASSQRGGDSDIQYF. The CDR3 bases are TGTGCCAGCAGCCAGCGGGGGGGGGACAGCGATATTCAGTACTTC.

This chain connects TRBV2 to TRBJ2-5, with D perhaps matching TRBD2 (6 bases). V was trimmed by 8 bases and J by 2 bases, leaving 15 bases between them. The CDR3 sequence is 14 residues long. Germline CDR1 reads SNHLY; CDR2 reads FYNNEI. CDR3 sequence: CASGGWGRQETQYF. DNA for the CDR3: TGTGCCAGCGGGGGGTGGGGTCGGCAAGAGACCCAGTACTTC.

This chain connects TRBV10-2 to TRBJ2-5, with unresolved D. Trimming stripped 6 bases from V and 5 bases from J, with 7 bases between. Germline-derived CDR1 and CDR2 are WSHSY and SAAADI. The CDR3 extends over 11 amino acids. The CDR3 DNA follows: TGCGCCAGCAGCCGCCGGGAGACCCAGTACTTC. Protein: CASSRRETQYF.

This chain connects TRBV13 to TRBJ1-1; D is unresolved. V was pared by 1 base and J by 1 base, with 4 bases between. The CDR3 loop spans 13 amino acids. In germline, CDR1 is PRHDT, CDR2 FYEKMQ (reference sequence). CDR3 in DNA: TGTGCCAGCAGCTTAGCAGGGAACACTGAAGCTTTCTTT. Protein: CASSLAGNTEAFF.

This rearrangement joins TRBV7-8 to TRBJ2-7; 7 bases agree with TRBD1. Trimming took 5 bases from V and 0 from J; bases not matched to a gene: 10. The CDR3 is made up of 16 amino acids. Germline CDR1 is SGHVS and CDR2 is FQNEAQ. The CDR3 DNA is TGTGCCAGCAGCGCCGAGACAGGGCCCAGCTCCTACGAGCAGTACTTC. Its translation: CASSAETGPSSYEQYF.

CDR3 sequence reads: CASRQGLSSYEQYF. CDR3 coding DNA: TGTGCCAGCCGACAGGGGCTTAGCTCCTACGAGCAGTACTTC. V and J are TRBV6-6 and TRBJ2-7; TRBD1 matches 8 bases. CDR1 MNHNY and CDR2 SVGAGI come from the germline V gene (reference sequence). V dropped 8 bases and J dropped 0; count of bases not matched to a gene: 6. This CDR3 is 14 amino acids long.

The rearrangement uses TRBV7-6 and TRBJ2-2, with 7 bases aligning to TRBD2. Trimming took 6 bases from V and 0 from J; bases not matched to a gene: 4. From germline, CDR1 is SGHVS and CDR2 FNYEAQ. CDR3 length: 15 amino acids. The chain's CDR3 is CASSTSGANTGELFF. As DNA, the CDR3 is TGTGCCAGCAGTACCAGCGGGGCGAACACCGGGGAGCTGTTTTTT. Variable domain in full (rest from reference TRBV7-6 and TRBJ2-2): GAGVSQSPRYKVTKRGQDVALRCDPISGHVSLYWYRQALGQGPEFLTYFNYEAQQDKSGLPNDRFSAERPEGSISTLTIQRTEQRDSAMYRCASSTSGANTGELFFGEGSRLTVL.

J is TRBJ2-2 and V is TRBV2; 9 bases align to TRBD2. The CDR3 extends over 17 amino acids. The junction had 11 bases not matched to a gene; V was cut back by 6 bases and J by 3 bases. Per the germline V gene, CDR1 is SNHLY and CDR2 is FYNNEI. CDR3 DNA sequence: TGTGCCAGCAGAACGAGAAGACTAGCGGTAGACACCGGGGAGCTGTTTTTT. This translates into CASRTRRLAVDTGELFF.

This clone was found once. The chain is built from TRBV11-2 and TRBJ2-7, with D possibly matching TRBD1 (7 bases). This CDR3 has 16 residues. The germline V gene encodes CDR1 SGHAT and CDR2 FQNNGV. V dropped 5 bases and J dropped 0 bases, with 17 bases sitting between them. CDR3 protein: CASSLGGRGTSYEQYF. The CDR3 bases are TGTGCCAGCAGCCTGGGAGGCAGGGGGACCTCCTACGAGCAGTACTTC.